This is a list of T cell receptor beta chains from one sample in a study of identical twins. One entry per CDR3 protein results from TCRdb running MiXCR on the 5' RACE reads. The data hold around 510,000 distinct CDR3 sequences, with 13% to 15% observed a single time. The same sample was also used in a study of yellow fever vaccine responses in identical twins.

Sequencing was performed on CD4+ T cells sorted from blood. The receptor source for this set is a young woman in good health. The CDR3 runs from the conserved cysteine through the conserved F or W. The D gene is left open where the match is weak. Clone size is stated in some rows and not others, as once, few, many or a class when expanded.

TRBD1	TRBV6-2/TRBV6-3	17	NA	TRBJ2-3	TGTGCCAGCAGCCCCGGACAGGACGCTCTTGGCCAAGATACGCAGTATTTT	CASSPGQDALGQDTQYF
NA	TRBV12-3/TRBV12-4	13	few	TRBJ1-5	TGTGCCAGCAGTTTTGGCATTTATCAGCCCCAGCATTTT	CASSFGIYQPQHF
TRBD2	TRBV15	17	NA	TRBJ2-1	TGTGCCACCAGCACGTTGACTAGCGTCATGACCTACAATGAGCAGTTCTTC	CATSTLTSVMTYNEQFF
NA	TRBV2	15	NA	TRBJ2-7	TGTGCCAGCAGTGAAACGGAGCTAAGCTCCTACGAGCAGTACTTC	CASSETELSSYEQYF
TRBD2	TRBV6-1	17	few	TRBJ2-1	TGTGCCAGCAGACCCTCTAGCGGGAGCAGCTCCTACAATGAGCAGTTCTTC	CASRPSSGSSSYNEQFF
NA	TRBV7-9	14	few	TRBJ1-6	TGTGCCAGCAGCTTCGGGACGGATCATTCACCCCTCCACTTT	CASSFGTDHSPLHF
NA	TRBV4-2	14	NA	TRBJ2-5	TGTGCCAGCAGCCCCGGACTGTCGAAAGAGACCCAGTACTTC	CASSPGLSKETQYF
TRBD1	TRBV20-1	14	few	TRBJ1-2	TGCAGTGCTAGTGAACAGGGGACTAACTATGGCTACACCTTC	CSASEQGTNYGYTF
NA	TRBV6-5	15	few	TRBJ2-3	TGTGCCAGCAGTTATCGTCCAGGGGTGGAAGATACGCAGTATTTT	CASSYRPGVEDTQYF
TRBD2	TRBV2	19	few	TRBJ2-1	TGTGCCAGCAGTGAAGGGGGACTAGCGGGAGGGGGCGGATACAATGAGCAGTTCTTC	CASSEGGLAGGGGYNEQFF
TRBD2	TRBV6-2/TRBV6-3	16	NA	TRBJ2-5	TGTGCCAGCAGGCATCTAGCGGACACGCTTTTCGAGACCCAGTACTTC	CASRHLADTLFETQYF
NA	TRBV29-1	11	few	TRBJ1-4	TGCAGCGTTGGCCAGAATGAAAAACTGTTTTTT	CSVGQNEKLFF
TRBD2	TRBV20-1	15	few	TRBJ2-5	TGCAGTGCAAGACTAGCGGGGGGATATCAAGAGACCCAGTACTTC	CSARLAGGYQETQYF
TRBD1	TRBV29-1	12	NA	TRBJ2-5	TGCAGCGCTTGGACAGGACAAGAGACCCAGTACTTC	CSAWTGQETQYF
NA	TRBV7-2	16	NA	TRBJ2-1	TGTGCCAGCAGCTTAGCGCCGACGGGGAGGTACAATGAGCAGTTCTTC	CASSLAPTGRYNEQFF
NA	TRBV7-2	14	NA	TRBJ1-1	TGTGCCAGCAGCTTAGAGCACTTGAACACTGAAGCTTTCTTT	CASSLEHLNTEAFF
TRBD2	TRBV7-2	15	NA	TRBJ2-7	TGTGCCAGCAGCTTAGTGGGCGGGGGGGCTAGCGAGCAGTACTTC	CASSLVGGGASEQYF
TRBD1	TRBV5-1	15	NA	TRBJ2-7	TGCGCCAGCAGCTTGGGAGTAGGACAGGGGTACGAGCAGTACTTC	CASSLGVGQGYEQYF
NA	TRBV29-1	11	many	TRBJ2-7	TGCAGCGTAGCTTCGGGATACGAGCAGTACTTC	CSVASGYEQYF
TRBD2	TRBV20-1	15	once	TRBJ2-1	TGCAGTGCCACGAAATTTGGGACTAGAAACAATGAGCAGTTCTTC	CSATKFGTRNNEQFF
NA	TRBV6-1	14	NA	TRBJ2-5	TGTGCCAGCAGTGAAGTCTGGGGCCAAGAGACCCAGTACTTC	CASSEVWGQETQYF
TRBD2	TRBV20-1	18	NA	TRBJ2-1	TGCAGTGCTAGTCGGCTAGCGGGAGGGACGAGCTCCTACAATGAGCAGTTCTTC	CSASRLAGGTSSYNEQFF
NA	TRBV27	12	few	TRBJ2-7	TGTGCCAGCATTCCCTCCGCTAGGGAGCAGTACTTC	CASIPSAREQYF
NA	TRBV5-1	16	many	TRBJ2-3	TGCGCCAGCAGCTTGAATCCCGTGGGGCACACAGATACGCAGTATTTT	CASSLNPVGHTDTQYF
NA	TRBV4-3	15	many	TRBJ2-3	TGCGCCAGCAGCCAAGAAGACCTAAGCGGGGATACGCAGTATTTT	CASSQEDLSGDTQYF
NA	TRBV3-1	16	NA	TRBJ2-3	TGTGCCAGCAGCCAATCGGGGCGGGGAGCCGCAGATACGCAGTATTTT	CASSQSGRGAADTQYF
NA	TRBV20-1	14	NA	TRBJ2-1	TGCAGTGCTATTTCAGGGGCAGTACTCAATGAGCAGTTCTTC	CSAISGAVLNEQFF
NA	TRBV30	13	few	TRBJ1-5	TGTGCCTGGAGTGTTCCCTGGGATCAGCCCCAGCATTTT	CAWSVPWDQPQHF
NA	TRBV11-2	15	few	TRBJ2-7	TGTGCCAGCAGCTTAGGGGACACGATACCCTACGAGCAGTACTTC	CASSLGDTIPYEQYF
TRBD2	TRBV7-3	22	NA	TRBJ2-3	TGTGCCAGCAGCTTAAGAAGGACTAGCGGGGGGGCCCATGATTGGGTCACAGATACGCAGTATTTT	CASSLRRTSGGAHDWVTDTQYF
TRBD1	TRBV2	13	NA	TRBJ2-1	TGTGCCAGCATGCAGCAGGGGGCCCTTGAGCAGTTCTTC	CASMQQGALEQFF
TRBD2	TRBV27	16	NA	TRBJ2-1	TGTGCCAGCAGCCACATTTTAGCGGGAGCTGACAATGAGCAGTTCTTC	CASSHILAGADNEQFF
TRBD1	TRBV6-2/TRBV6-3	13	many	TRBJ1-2	TGTGCCAGCAGGTCGGGACAGAACTATGGCTACACCTTC	CASRSGQNYGYTF
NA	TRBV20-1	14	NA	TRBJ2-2	TGCAGTGTTAGCACCGGGTGGGATACCGGGGAGCTGTTTTTT	CSVSTGWDTGELFF
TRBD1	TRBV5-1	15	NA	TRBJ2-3	TGCGCCAGCAGGCGGGACAGGGGGCGCGTAGATACGCAGTATTTT	CASRRDRGRVDTQYF
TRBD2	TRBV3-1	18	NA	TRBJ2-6	TGTGCCAGCAGCCAAGGGGGACTAGCGCTCTCTGGGGCCAACGTCCTGACTTTC	CASSQGGLALSGANVLTF
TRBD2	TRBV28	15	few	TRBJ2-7	TGTGCCAGCAGGATGGCTAGCGGGAGTAATTACGAGCAGTACTTC	CASRMASGSNYEQYF
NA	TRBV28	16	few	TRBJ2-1	TGTGCCAGCAGTGTCTTGATACTCAGCTCCTACAATGAGCAGTTCTTC	CASSVLILSSYNEQFF
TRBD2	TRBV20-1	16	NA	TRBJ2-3	TGCAGTGCTAGAGCCTTGCGGGGGGGCTGGACAGATACGCAGTATTTT	CSARALRGGWTDTQYF
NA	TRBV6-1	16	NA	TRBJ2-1	TGTGCCAGCACCTACGGGGGAGGGGGCCTGTACAATGAGCAGTTCTTC	CASTYGGGGLYNEQFF
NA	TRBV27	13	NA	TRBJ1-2	TGCACCAGCAGTTCCCAAATGACGCCGGGCTACACCTTC	CTSSSQMTPGYTF
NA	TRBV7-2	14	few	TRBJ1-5	TGTGCCAGCAGCCGAGACGGATTCAATCAGCCCCAGCATTTT	CASSRDGFNQPQHF
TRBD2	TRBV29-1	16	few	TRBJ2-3	TGCAGCGTTGAACAGGGACTAGCGGAAAGCACAGATACGCAGTATTTT	CSVEQGLAESTDTQYF
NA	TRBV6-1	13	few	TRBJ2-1	TGTGCCAGCAGGACGGACAGATACAATGAGCAGTTCTTC	CASRTDRYNEQFF
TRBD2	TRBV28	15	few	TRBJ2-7	TGTGCCAGCAGCGGCCCGGGGGGACTAAGTTACGAGCAGTACTTC	CASSGPGGLSYEQYF
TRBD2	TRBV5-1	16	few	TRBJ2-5	TGCGCCAGCAGCTTGGCGGGACTAGCGGGCCAAGAGACCCAGTACTTC	CASSLAGLAGQETQYF
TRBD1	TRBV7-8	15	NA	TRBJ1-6	TGTGCCAGCAGCTTGCGACAGGGGGACAATTCACCCCTCCACTTT	CASSLRQGDNSPLHF
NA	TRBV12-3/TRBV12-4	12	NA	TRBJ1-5	TGTGCCAGCAGTTTTCCGCGCGGGGCCCAGCATTTT	CASSFPRGAQHF
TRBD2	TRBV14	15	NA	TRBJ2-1	TGTGCCAGCAGCCAAGGGCTAGCGGGAACCTATGAGCAGTTCTTC	CASSQGLAGTYEQFF
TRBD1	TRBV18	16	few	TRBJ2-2	TGTGCCAGCTCACCACCTGGACAGGGGGACACCGGGGAGCTGTTTTTT	CASSPPGQGDTGELFF
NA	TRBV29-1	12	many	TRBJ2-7	TGCAGCGTCGGGACGGGGGCCTACGAGCAGTACTTC	CSVGTGAYEQYF
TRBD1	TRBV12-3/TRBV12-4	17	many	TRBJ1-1	TGTGCCAGCAGTTTAAGAAGGACAGGGCTCATGAACACTGAAGCTTTCTTT	CASSLRRTGLMNTEAFF
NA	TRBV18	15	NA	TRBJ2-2	TGTGCCAGCACCTGGACACCCACGAACACCGGGGAGCTGTTTTTT	CASTWTPTNTGELFF
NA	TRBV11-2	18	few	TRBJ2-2	TGTGCCAGCAGCTTTCCCCTGAGGGAGCAGACCTCCGCCGGGGAGCTGTTTTTT	CASSFPLREQTSAGELFF
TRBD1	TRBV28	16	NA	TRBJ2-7	TGTGCCAGCAGGTCCGTTCGGACAGGGCCAGGTTCGTCGCAGTACTTC	CASRSVRTGPGSSQYF